This T cell receptor beta chain is from a study of blood T cell repertoires in COVID-19 (TCRdb year 2020). Some background on the complete study: The collaborator samples originated in the United States, Italy and Spain and spanned the acute and convalescent phases of COVID-19. Where available, HLA class I and class II types were obtained from metadata supplied by the sample provider rather than from assay-based typing. The samples were drawn from the first 160 participants of the ongoing ImmuneRACE study and from over a thousand subjects provided by 6 global collaborators. A de-identified subject ID, COVID-19 status, age in years and sex were almost always included in the sample metadata. Deeply sampled blood TCRbeta repertoires from subjects exposed to, actively infected with, or recovered from COVID-19 were included in the dataset. The material from the prospective study consisted of cDNA or gDNA derived from T cells, B-cell-depleted T cells, or PBMCs. The repertoires were released in a freely available public database intended as a resource for research on the immune response to SARS-CoV-2. The research as a whole found: The amount of clinical and demographic metadata varied by source and participant and was provided uncurated.

The CDR3 spans 14 residues, from the cysteine through the phenylalanine. The retained sequence is limited to the CDR3, 42 bases, with the frame set at the first base. Trimming at the junction amounts to 1 base on V and 5 bases on J, and the germline ends lie 12 bases apart. From the germline V gene, CDR1 is SGDLS and CDR2 is YYNGEE. At one collaborating source in Seattle, patients were enrolled during active infection and were followed longitudinally through the course of disease. Collaborating institutions collected whole blood in K2EDTA tubes following their own protocols. For TCRbeta analysis, collaborator samples were shipped as frozen whole blood, as isolated PBMCs, or as DNA extracted from either sample type. Worth noting for this clone: Its antigen specificity is not known. The record has no base qualities; no much larger clone is one base away.

The immunoSEQ Assay, a bias-controlled multiplex PCR, was used to amplify TCRbeta CDR3 regions from genomic DNA. From the authors' description of their analysis: Within the assay, amplification of reference gene primers was used to estimate how many nucleated cells each sample contained. Sequence reads were collapsed and filtered to measure the absolute abundance of every unique TCRbeta CDR3 rearrangement. Productive Simpson clonality was computed per sample as the square root of Simpson's diversity index over productive rearrangements. The clones in this table, taken by TCRdb from immuneACCESS, are in-frame only. Not every clone is retained; where verified, under half of the shortfall comes from an unresolved V gene, and the cause of the rest is unknown. That table supplies the V and J calls and clone size; D and trimming were determined from the DNA. The sample table holds about 150,000 clones, of which 80% to 90% were seen once. The leading ten clones occupy around 15% of the sample.

The sequence links TRBV9 to TRBJ1-1; the D gene is not confidently resolved. Sequencing used peripheral blood. The clonotype originates from a man in his late teens or twenties with COVID-19, enrolled during active disease. The CDR3 protein is CASSVTGSRTEAFF. The nucleotide sequence reads as follows: TGTGCCAGCAGCGTAACGGGGTCGAGGACTGAAGCTTTCTTT. Reference TRBV9 and TRBJ1-1 proteins supply the regions before and after the CDR3; the full variable domain is: DSGVTQTPKHLITATGQRVTLRCSPRSGDLSVYWYQQSLDQGLQFLIQYYNGEERAKGNILERFSAQQFPDLHSELNLSSLELGDSALYFCASSVTGSRTEAFFGQGTRLTVV.